Below are 21 T cell receptor beta chains sequenced from a single sample in a study of shared clonotypes between healthy human individuals. This table comes from immunoSEQ multiplex PCR, and its TCRdb copy is limited to in-frame clones, with some not included. Altogether around 2.5 million clones are present, 80% to 95% being singletons, with the ten largest covering approximately 0.35%. The sequenced sample was naive CD4+ T cells from PBMCs. Subset here: CD45RA+ positively selected. All receptors come from a man younger than 30 in good health. Some clones in this sample may be carry-over from other donors' samples.

The chain joins TRBV2 to TRBJ2-3; 9 nucleotides line up with TRBD1. CDR1 SNHLY and CDR2 FYNNEI come from the germline V gene. The CDR3 extends over 16 amino acids. Trimming cost V 7 bases and J 4 bases; bases outside gene matches: 12. In DNA, the CDR3 is TGTGCCAGCATCGCACCGGGACAGGGTTTCCCAGATACGCAGTATTTT. Its translation is CASIAPGQGFPDTQYF.

This clone was found once. V is TRBV7-9 and J is TRBJ1-2, with TRBD1 matching over 7 bases. Germline-derived CDR1 and CDR2 are SEHNR and FQNEAQ (reference sequence). There are 15 residues in the CDR3. After removal of 5 bases from V and 4 bases from J, the junction contained 10 bases not matched to a gene. The CDR3 reads CASSLTNGTAYGYTF. CDR3 nucleotide sequence: TGTGCCAGCAGCCTTACGAACGGGACAGCCTATGGCTACACCTTC.

The chain links TRBV13 to TRBJ2-5, with 7 nucleotides matching TRBD2. The J call may be mistaken, given a closer DNA end match to TRBJ2-7. The CDR3 sequence is 15 residues long. Germline-derived CDR1 and CDR2 are PRHDT and FYEKMQ (reference sequence). The CDR3: CASSPSGADSYEQYF. DNA of the CDR3: TGTGCCAGCAGCCCCAGCGGGGCAGACTCCTACGAGCAGTACTTC.

The chain uses TRBV5-8 and TRBJ2-7, with D perhaps TRBD2 (5 bases). There are 14 residues in the CDR3. V shed 4 bases and J shed 1 base, with 12 bases lying between them. CDR1 SGHTS and CDR2 YDEGEE come from the germline V gene. CDR3 nucleotides: TGTGCCAGCAGCCTGAGGGTGATTTCCTACGAGCAGTACTTC. This encodes CASSLRVISYEQYF.

Comment on this clone: This sample also contains other DNA sequences that code for the same CDR3. The chain joins TRBV18 to TRBJ1-2; D is possibly TRBD1 (6 bases). Trimming cost V 6 bases and J 2 bases, with 13 bases left between them. Germline values: CDR1 KGHSH, CDR2 LQKENI. CDR3 size: 14 residues. The CDR3 here is CASSPDRLNYGYTF. As DNA, the CDR3 is TGTGCCAGCTCGCCGGACAGACTCAACTATGGCTACACCTTC. Using reference TRBV18 and TRBJ1-2 for the parts outside the CDR3, the full variable domain is NAGVMQNPRHLVRRRGQEARLRCSPMKGHSHVYWYRQLPEEGLKFMVYLQKENIIDESGMPKERFSAEFPKEGPSILRIQQVVRGDSAAYFCASSPDRLNYGYTFGSGTRLTVV.

The chain has TRBV2 and TRBJ2-5; 9 nucleotides line up with TRBD2. The length of the CDR3 is 14 residues. CDR1 SNHLY and CDR2 FYNNEI come from the germline V gene. Trimming cost V 5 bases and J 4 bases; bases outside gene matches: 5. The CDR3 protein is CASSLASGVETQYF. CDR3 sequence (DNA): TGTGCCAGCAGTTTGGCTAGCGGGGTAGAGACCCAGTACTTC.

V is TRBV7-2 and J is TRBJ1-1; a possible D gene is TRBD1 (6 bases). Trimming removed 4 bases from V and 4 bases from J, with 7 bases in between. This CDR3 is built from 12 residues. Germline V lookup: CDR1 SGHTA, CDR2 FQGNSA. CDR3 loop: CASSWGPTEAFF. The CDR3 nucleotides are TGTGCCAGCAGCTGGGGGCCCACTGAAGCTTTCTTT.

This clone was seen just once. The rearrangement uses TRBV7-9 and TRBJ2-2, with a possible D match to TRBD2 (5 bases). Per the germline V gene, CDR1 is SEHNR and CDR2 is FQNEAQ (reference sequence). The CDR3 extends over 15 amino acids. V shed 5 bases and J shed 7 bases, with 17 bases lying between them. The CDR3 nucleotides are TGTGCCAGCAGCCCGGACCGACTACGGGGCGGGGAGCTGTTTTTT. This gives the protein CASSPDRLRGGELFF. Drawing the rest from reference TRBV7-9 and TRBJ2-2, the complete variable domain is DTGVSQNPRHKITKRGQNVTFRCDPISEHNRLYWYRQTLGQGPEFLTYFQNEAQLEKSRLLSDRFSAERPKGSFSTLEIQRTEQGDSAMYLCASSPDRLRGGELFFGEGSRLTVL.

V is TRBV18 and J is TRBJ2-1; D may be TRBD1 (5 bases). V was trimmed by 2 bases and J by 5 bases, leaving 10 bases between them. Germline CDR1 and CDR2: KGHSH and LQKENI. This CDR3 spans 14 amino acids. CDR3 in DNA: TGTGCCAGCTCACCAGCCCAGGGTAACAATGAGCAGTTCTTC. Protein: CASSPAQGNNEQFF.

Points on this clone: The same CDR3 is also encoded by other DNA sequences in this sample. The J gene is TRBJ2-5, the V gene TRBV28; no clear D gene. The CDR3 runs 11 residues. The V end lost 2 bases, the J end lost 5 bases, and 3 bases lay between the germline ends. Per germline, CDR1 MDHEN and CDR2 SYDVKM. The CDR3, as DNA: TGTGCCAGCAGTTTAGGTGAGACCCAGTACTTC. This codes for CASSLGETQYF. The full variable domain, its missing parts supplied by reference TRBV28 and TRBJ2-5, is DVKVTQSSRYLVKRTGEKVFLECVQDMDHENMFWYRQDPGLGLRLIYFSYDVKMKEKGDIPEGYSVSREKKERFSLILESASTNQTSMYLCASSLGETQYFGPGTRLLVL.

The gene calls are TRBV18 and TRBJ1-1; the match to TRBD1 covers 7 bases. Trimming removed 6 bases from V and 1 base from J; junction bases left unmatched: 5. CDR3 length: 14 residues. Germline CDR1 reads KGHSH; CDR2 reads LQKENI. CDR3 loop: CASSVTGQNTEAFF. CDR3 bases: TGTGCCAGCTCGGTGACAGGGCAGAACACTGAAGCTTTCTTT.

The chain uses TRBV6-6 and TRBJ2-1; 8 nucleotides line up with TRBD2. The length of the CDR3 is 16 residues. Trimming cost V 7 bases and J 7 bases; bases outside gene matches: 15. Germline V gene sequence: CDR1 MNHNY, CDR2 SVGAGI (reference sequence). The CDR3 DNA reads TGTGCCAGCACCCTAACCCCGACGGGAGGGTGGAATGAGCAGTTCTTC. Amino acids: CASTLTPTGGWNEQFF.

V and J are TRBV19 and TRBJ2-2; D assignment may be TRBD1 or TRBD2 (5 bases each). CDR1 LNHDA and CDR2 SQIVND come from the germline V gene (reference sequence). The length of the CDR3 is 14 residues. Trimming pared 3 bases from V and 4 bases from J, leaving 9 bases between. In DNA form, the CDR3 reads TGTGCCAGTAGTATCAGGGACGGCACCGGGGAGCTGTTTTTT. As protein: CASSIRDGTGELFF. Looking up the rest from reference TRBV19 and TRBJ2-2 gives the full variable domain: DGGITQSPKYLFRKEGQNVTLSCEQNLNHDAMYWYRQDPGQGLRLIYYSQIVNDFQKGDIAEGYSVSREKKESFPLTVTSAQKNPTAFYLCASSIRDGTGELFFGEGSRLTVL.

The chain uses TRBV10-1 and TRBJ2-5; 7 bases line up with TRBD1. Germline loops: CDR1 WNHNN, CDR2 SYGVQD (reference sequence). V gave up 0 bases and J gave up 4 bases; unmatched junction bases: 8. The length of the CDR3 is 16 residues. CDR3 DNA: TGCGCCAGCAGTGAGTCTAGAGGGGGCAGGGGAGAGACCCAGTACTTC. This gives the protein CASSESRGGRGETQYF.

As to this clone: The same CDR3 also results from other DNA sequences found in this sample. This chain links TRBV28 with TRBJ1-6, with a possible D match to TRBD1 (5 bases). V lost 1 base to trimming and J lost 0 bases, with 10 bases between them. The germline gives CDR1 MDHEN, CDR2 SYDVKM. This CDR3 contains 17 residues. Here the CDR3 reads CASSLSQGSSYNSPLHF. The CDR3 nucleotides read TGTGCCAGCAGTTTATCGCAGGGTAGCTCCTATAATTCACCCCTCCACTTT.

The rearrangement links TRBV28 to TRBJ1-3; 8 bases are shared with TRBD1. V dropped 5 bases and J dropped 2; count of bases not matched to a gene: 11. Germline lookup yields CDR1 MDHEN and CDR2 SYDVKM. The CDR3 has 17 amino acids. CDR3: CASSDLQGALTGNTIYF. The CDR3 DNA sequence: TGTGCCAGCAGTGACCTCCAGGGGGCCTTAACTGGAAACACCATATATTTT.

The rearrangement joins TRBV9 to TRBJ2-2; no definite D call. The CDR3 loop spans 18 amino acids. The V gene's germline CDR1 is SGDLS and CDR2 YYNGEE. Trimming removed 0 bases from V and 2 bases from J, with 17 bases in between. The CDR3 DNA reads TGTGCCAGCAGCGTAGATAGAGGAGCTAGTCGCAACACCGGGGAGCTGTTTTTT. Protein sequence: CASSVDRGASRNTGELFF.

A word on this clone: In the same sample, other DNA sequences code for this CDR3. This chain links TRBV5-6 with TRBJ1-2, with D uncertain. The CDR3 runs 14 residues. CDR1 SGHDT and CDR2 YYEEEE come from the germline V gene. V was trimmed by 0 bases and J by 5 bases, leaving 11 bases between them. For the CDR3, the DNA is TGTGCCAGCAGCTTGGGACGGGGAGGATATGGCTACACCTTC. It is translated as CASSLGRGGYGYTF.

Points on this clone: The same CDR3 can be traced to other DNA sequences in this sample. The V call is TRBV7-2, the J call TRBJ1-1; D gene uncertain. The germline V gene has CDR1 SGHTA and CDR2 FQGNSA. The CDR3 runs to 14 residues. Trimming pared 0 bases from V and 0 bases from J, leaving 5 bases between. CDR3 sequence reads: CASSLAGVNTEAFF. The CDR3 nucleotides read TGTGCCAGCAGCTTAGCTGGGGTGAACACTGAAGCTTTCTTT.

As regards this clone: Other DNA variants within this sample encode the same CDR3. The chain has TRBV7-3 and TRBJ2-3, with D tentatively TRBD2 (5 bases). The length of the CDR3 is 13 residues. CDR1 SGHTA and CDR2 FQGTGA come from the germline V gene. Trimming removed 4 bases from V and 3 bases from J, with 8 bases in between. The CDR3 here is CASSSSGTDTQYF. As DNA, the CDR3 is TGTGCCAGCAGCTCGAGCGGAACAGATACGCAGTATTTT.

The chain carries TRBV11-3 and TRBJ2-3; D is unresolved. CDR1 is SGHNT and CDR2 is YENEEA in the germline V gene. V lost 1 base and J 2 bases, leaving 10 bases between the germline ends. The CDR3 has 15 amino acids. The CDR3 region is CASSLGVRFTDTQYF. CDR3 bases: TGTGCCAGCAGCTTAGGGGTCCGGTTCACAGATACGCAGTATTTT.